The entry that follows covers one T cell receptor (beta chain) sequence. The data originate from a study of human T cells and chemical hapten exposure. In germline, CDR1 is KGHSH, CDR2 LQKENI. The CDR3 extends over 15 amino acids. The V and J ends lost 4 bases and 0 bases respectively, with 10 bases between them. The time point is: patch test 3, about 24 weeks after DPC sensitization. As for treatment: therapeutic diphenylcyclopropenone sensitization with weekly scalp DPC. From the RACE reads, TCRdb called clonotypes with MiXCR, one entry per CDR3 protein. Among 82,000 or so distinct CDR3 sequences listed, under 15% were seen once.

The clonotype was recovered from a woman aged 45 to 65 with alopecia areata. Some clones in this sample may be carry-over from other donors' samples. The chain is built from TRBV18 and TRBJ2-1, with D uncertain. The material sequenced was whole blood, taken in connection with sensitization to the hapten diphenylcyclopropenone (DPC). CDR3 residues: CASSQRVSSYNEQFF. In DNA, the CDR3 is TGTGCCAGCTCACAACGGGTGAGCTCCTACAATGAGCAGTTCTTC.